Shown below are 27 T cell receptor beta chains from a single sample sequenced in a study of blood T cell repertoires in COVID-19. TCRdb's copy holds only in-frame clones and misses some; the assay was immunoSEQ multiplex PCR. The table has more than 350,000 clones, over 75% seen once. The sequencing sample was made of PBMCs or T cells enriched from blood (not recorded which). All receptors come from a woman aged 18-35 years who had been exposed to COVID-19.

CDR3 region: CASSQGISGSTEAFF. The DNA of the CDR3 is TGTGCCAGCAGCCAAGGAATTTCAGGTTCCACTGAAGCTTTCTTT. The chain has TRBV3-1 (or the pseudogene TRBV3-2) and TRBJ1-1; D is undetermined. CDR1 is LGHDT and CDR2 is YNNKEL in the germline V gene (reference sequence). Trimming cost V 1 base and J 4 bases, with 13 bases left between them. The CDR3 is made up of 15 amino acids.

This clone was counted a single time. The V and J genes are TRBV10-3 and TRBJ2-7, with 10 bases aligning to TRBD2. The CDR3 totals 16 residues. Unmatched junction bases numbered 9, after V lost 4 bases and J lost 3 bases. Germline V CDR1 and CDR2: ENHRY, SYGVKD. CDR3 sequence reads: CAISGRGIAGGYEQYF. The CDR3 DNA sequence: TGTGCCATCAGTGGCAGAGGGATAGCGGGAGGCTACGAGCAGTACTTC.

This clone was detected only once. The V call is TRBV7-9, the J call TRBJ2-5, with a weak D call TRBD1 (5 bases). Trimming left V 4 bases short and J 5 bases short, with 14 bases between. In germline, CDR1 is SEHNR, CDR2 FQNEAQ (reference sequence). This CDR3 has 14 residues. This CDR3 reads CASSSITGLETQYF. The CDR3 DNA reads TGTGCCAGCAGCTCAATAACAGGATTGGAGACCCAGTACTTC.

V is TRBV7-8 and J is TRBJ1-1, with 7 bases that match TRBD1. Germline V gene sequence: CDR1 SGHVS, CDR2 FQNEAQ. J was trimmed by 4 bases and V by 5 bases; bases with no gene match: 10. CDR3 length: 15 residues. The CDR3 is CASSTLGQVITEAFF. CDR3 bases: TGTGCCAGCAGCACCTTAGGACAGGTCATCACTGAAGCTTTCTTT.

The table lists this clone with a count of one. The chain uses TRBV28 and TRBJ2-7; TRBD2 aligns across 8 bases. Germline V gives CDR1 MDHEN, CDR2 SYDVKM. The CDR3 extends over 14 amino acids. The V and J ends lost 7 bases and 4 bases, in that order; junction bases with no gene match: 9. The CDR3 nucleotides read TGTGCCAGCACCTTAAGCGGGAGCTGGTACGAGCAGTACTTC. Translated, it gives CASTLSGSWYEQYF.

This clone was observed once. The V gene is TRBV10-3, the J gene TRBJ1-5; the D gene is possibly TRBD1 (5 bases). The germline gives CDR1 ENHRY, CDR2 SYGVKD. The germline V and J ends were trimmed by 0 bases and 6 bases, with 12 bases remaining between them. CDR3 length equals 15 residues. The CDR3 DNA follows: TGTGCCATCAGTGAGTCGGGCAGGGTCGCTCAGCCCCAGCATTTT. Residues: CAISESGRVAQPQHF.

This clone was seen just once. This chain joins TRBV19 and TRBJ2-7; 12 positions agree with TRBD1. The CDR3 extends over 16 amino acids. Trimming at V came to 5 bases and at J to 4 bases, leaving 9 bases not matched to a gene. Germline-derived CDR1 and CDR2 are LNHDA and SQIVND (reference sequence). The CDR3 coding sequence is TGTGCCAGTAGTGTGACCGGGACAGGGGGCAGGTACGAGCAGTACTTC. Encoded protein: CASSVTGTGGRYEQYF.

This rearrangement joins TRBV13 to TRBJ2-1, with 15 bases lining up with TRBD2. This CDR3 comprises 18 residues. J lost 9 bases, V lost 4 bases, and 13 bases had no gene match. The V gene's germline CDR1 is PRHDT and CDR2 FYEKMQ (reference sequence). The CDR3 sequence is CASSSPWTSGRAQFEQFF. In nucleotides, the CDR3 is TGTGCCAGCAGCTCCCCCTGGACTAGCGGGAGGGCGCAATTTGAGCAGTTCTTC.

This chain uses TRBV11-1 with TRBJ2-5, with 10 positions matching TRBD2. Losses at the gene ends were 3 bases for V and 6 bases for J; bases not matched to a gene: 10. Germline V CDR1 and CDR2: SGHAT, FQDESV (reference sequence). This CDR3 is built from 16 residues. CDR3 sequence reads: CASSFSKSGGVKTQYF. The CDR3 DNA reads TGTGCCAGCAGCTTTTCTAAGAGCGGGGGGGTGAAGACCCAGTACTTC.

This chain links TRBV4-2 with TRBJ2-1; the D gene is possibly TRBD1 (5 bases). The CDR3 totals 14 residues. Germline-derived CDR1 and CDR2 are LGHNA and YNFKEQ. Trimming pared 0 bases from V and 2 bases from J, leaving 5 bases between. Here the CDR3 DNA reads TGTGCCAGCAGCCAAGAGACAGCCTACAATGAGCAGTTCTTC. It specifies CASSQETAYNEQFF.

The CDR3 DNA is TGTGCCAGCAGTCAGGGCTTGAACACTGAAGCTTTCTTT. Its translation is CASSQGLNTEAFF. The rearrangement joins TRBV27 to TRBJ1-1; TRBD1 is a possible D gene (5 bases). The V gene lost 5 bases and the J gene lost 0 bases, with 7 bases spanning the gap. Germline CDR1 and CDR2: MNHEY and SMNVEV (reference sequence). The CDR3 is made up of 13 amino acids.

The V and J genes are TRBV4-1 and TRBJ2-2; D remains unclear. The germline V gene encodes CDR1 MGHRA and CDR2 YSYEKL. V lost 0 bases and J 0 bases, leaving 5 bases between the germline ends. This CDR3 has 15 amino acids. CDR3: CASSQDSTNTGELFF. The CDR3 nucleotides are TGCGCCAGCAGCCAAGATAGCACGAACACCGGGGAGCTGTTTTTT.

There are many counts of this clone. The V and J genes are TRBV3-1 (or the pseudogene TRBV3-2) and TRBJ1-2, with a weak D call TRBD1 (6 bases). Germline CDR1 reads LGHDT; CDR2 reads YNNKEL (reference sequence). The CDR3 extends over 14 amino acids. V gave up 2 bases and J gave up 8 bases, with 15 bases separating them. The CDR3 bases are TGTGCCAGCAGCCAAAGGGCGTGGGGGGGCGGCTACACCTTC. This sequence encodes CASSQRAWGGGYTF.

The genes are TRBV18 and TRBJ2-7, with TRBD2 as a possible D gene (5 bases). Germline CDR1 is KGHSH and CDR2 is LQKENI. V was trimmed by 1 base and J by 2 bases, leaving 9 bases between them. The CDR3 sequence is 14 residues long. The CDR3 bases are TGTGCCAGCTCACCACAGGGAGCGGCCTACGAGCAGTACTTC. Protein: CASSPQGAAYEQYF. Complete variable domain (other parts from reference TRBV18 and TRBJ2-7): NAGVMQNPRHLVRRRGQEARLRCSPMKGHSHVYWYRQLPEEGLKFMVYLQKENIIDESGMPKERFSAEFPKEGPSILRIQQVVRGDSAAYFCASSPQGAAYEQYFGPGTRLTVT.

The V gene is TRBV24-1, the J gene TRBJ1-5; D is perhaps TRBD1 (6 bases). V was shortened by 9 bases and J by 2 bases, with 19 bases between the two germline ends. CDR1 and CDR2 from the germline V gene are KGHDR and SFDVKD. This CDR3 comprises 16 residues. The CDR3 DNA reads TGTGCCACCGGCGGGGGCCCGAGTTCGGGCAATCAGCCCCAGCATTTT. This codes for CATGGGPSSGNQPQHF.

The V and J genes are TRBV27 and TRBJ2-3, with TRBD2 identical over 8 bases. After removal of 5 bases from V and 4 bases from J, the junction contained 14 bases not matched to a gene. The length of the CDR3 is 17 residues. CDR1 is MNHEY, CDR2 SMNVEV, per germline (reference sequence). CDR3 amino acids: CASSHLSVGTSSDTQYF. The CDR3 coding sequence is TGTGCCAGCAGTCATCTCTCTGTAGGGACTAGTTCAGATACGCAGTATTTT.

The chain uses TRBV30 and TRBJ1-1; D is ambiguous. CDR1 GTSNPN and CDR2 SVGIG come from the germline V gene (reference sequence). V lost 4 bases, J lost 0 bases, and 9 bases lay in between. The CDR3 covers 13 residues. DNA for the CDR3: TGTGCCTGGAATCTACGCATGAACACTGAAGCTTTCTTT. This sequence encodes CAWNLRMNTEAFF. Based on the CDR3 plus reference TRBV30 and TRBJ1-1, the full variable domain is SQTIHQWPATLVQPVGSPLSLECTVEGTSNPNLYWYRQAAGRGLQLLFYSVGIGQISSEVPQNLSASRPQDRQFILSSKKLLLSDSGFYLCAWNLRMNTEAFFGQGTRLTVV.

The chain has TRBV29-1 and TRBJ2-7; D remains ambiguous. The CDR3 spans 14 residues. The germline V and J ends were trimmed by 0 bases and 2 bases, with 11 bases remaining between them. Germline lookup yields CDR1 SQVTM and CDR2 ANQGSEA. The CDR3 DNA sequence: TGCAGCGTTGAAGATCCCCCAGGAACCTACGAGCAGTACTTC. Amino acids: CSVEDPPGTYEQYF.

This clone came up once. This chain uses TRBV15 with TRBJ2-5; 7 positions match TRBD2. This CDR3 is built from 17 residues. The V gene's germline CDR1 is LNHNV and CDR2 YYDKDF (reference sequence). The ends lost 0 bases at V and 4 bases at J; junction bases unmatched: 11. CDR3 in amino acids: CATSREGLAGVRETQYF. CDR3 in DNA: TGTGCCACCAGCAGAGAGGGACTTGCGGGAGTTCGAGAGACCCAGTACTTC.

The genes are TRBV5-1 and TRBJ1-2; D might be TRBD1 (6 bases). The CDR3 is 13 amino acids. Germline-derived CDR1 and CDR2 are SGHRS and YFSETQ. Trimming cost V 6 bases and J 3 bases, with 12 bases left between them. CDR3: CASTLGQYYGYTF. CDR3 bases: TGCGCCAGCACCTTAGGACAGTACTATGGCTACACCTTC.

V and J are TRBV11-2 and TRBJ1-6; 7 bases match TRBD1. Germline V gives CDR1 SGHAT, CDR2 FQNNGV. J gave up 3 bases and V 7 bases, and 9 bases lay outside the gene matches. This CDR3 comprises 16 residues. The CDR3 DNA reads TGTGCCAGCACCGTTACAGGGGCCCTCTATAATTCACCCCTCCACTTT. Encoded protein: CASTVTGALYNSPLHF. The variable domain in full, completed from reference TRBV11-2 and TRBJ1-6, reads EAGVAQSPRYKIIEKRQSVAFWCNPISGHATLYWYQQILGQGPKLLIQFQNNGVVDDSQLPKDRFSAERLKGVDSTLKIQPAKLEDSAVYLCASTVTGALYNSPLHFGNGTRLTVT.

This chain uses TRBV19 with TRBJ2-1, with 12 bases that match TRBD2. V lost 7 bases, J lost 7 bases, and 5 bases stayed unmatched. The CDR3 has 14 amino acids. From germline, CDR1 is LNHDA and CDR2 SQIVND (reference sequence). CDR3 bases: TGTGCCAGTAACCTAGCGGGAGGGCCTAATGAGCAGTTCTTC. Translation: CASNLAGGPNEQFF. Variable domain in full (rest from reference TRBV19 and TRBJ2-1): DGGITQSPKYLFRKEGQNVTLSCEQNLNHDAMYWYRQDPGQGLRLIYYSQIVNDFQKGDIAEGYSVSREKKESFPLTVTSAQKNPTAFYLCASNLAGGPNEQFFGPGTRLTVL.

The V gene is TRBV6-5, the J gene TRBJ1-2; 10 bases align to TRBD1. Germline V gives CDR1 MNHEY, CDR2 SVGAGI. V was pared by 6 bases and J by 6 bases, with 7 bases of the junction left unmatched. The CDR3 has 14 amino acids. The CDR3 loop reads CASSTTGGGHGYTF. DNA of the CDR3: TGTGCCAGCAGCACGACAGGGGGCGGTCATGGCTACACCTTC.

The rearrangement uses TRBV30 and TRBJ1-5; a possible D gene is TRBD1 (6 bases). Germline lookup yields CDR1 GTSNPN and CDR2 SVGIG (reference sequence). This CDR3 comprises 14 residues. Trimming took off 5 bases at V and 6 bases at J, with 17 bases between the two ends. This chain's CDR3 is CAWGTGQTGQPQHF. The CDR3 nucleotides read TGTGCCTGGGGCACCGGACAGACAGGTCAGCCCCAGCATTTT.

V and J are TRBV5-1 and TRBJ2-5, with a tentative D call TRBD2 (6 bases). The V gene lost 0 bases and the J gene lost 4 bases, with 16 bases spanning the gap. The CDR3 has 16 residues. CDR1 is SGHRS and CDR2 is YFSETQ in the germline V gene. Here the CDR3 reads CASSLDFNVGGETQYF. The CDR3 region has the DNA TGCGCCAGCAGCTTGGATTTCAACGTGGGGGGAGAGACCCAGTACTTC.

The chain has TRBV28 and TRBJ2-7; possible D gene TRBD2, 6 bases. Germline V lookup: CDR1 MDHEN, CDR2 SYDVKM. There are 14 residues in the CDR3. The V and J ends lost 4 bases and 0 bases respectively, with 10 bases between them. Written as DNA, the CDR3 is TGTGCCAGCAGTTACGGGGGACTCTCCTACGAGCAGTACTTC. This encodes CASSYGGLSYEQYF.

V is TRBV15 and J is TRBJ1-1; TRBD1 might be the D (5 bases). This CDR3 has 17 amino acids. The germline V gene encodes CDR1 LNHNV and CDR2 YYDKDF (reference sequence). V dropped 3 bases and J dropped 1 base, with 18 bases sitting between them. The CDR3 is CATSSTTGGFGNTEAFF. CDR3 sequence (DNA): TGTGCCACCAGCAGTACCACGGGGGGTTTTGGGAACACTGAAGCTTTCTTT.